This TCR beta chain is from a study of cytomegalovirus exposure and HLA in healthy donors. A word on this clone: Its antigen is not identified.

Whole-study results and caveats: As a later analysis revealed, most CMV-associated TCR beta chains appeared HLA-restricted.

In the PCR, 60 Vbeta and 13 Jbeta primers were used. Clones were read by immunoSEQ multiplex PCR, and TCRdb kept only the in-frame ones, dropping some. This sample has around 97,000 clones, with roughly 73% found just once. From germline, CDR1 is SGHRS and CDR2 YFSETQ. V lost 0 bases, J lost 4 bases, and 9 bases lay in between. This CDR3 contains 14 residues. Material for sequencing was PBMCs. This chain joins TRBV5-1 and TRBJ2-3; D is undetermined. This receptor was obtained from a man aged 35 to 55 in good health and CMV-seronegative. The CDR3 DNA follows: TGCGCCAGCAGCTTGGCCGTCCGGGCAGATACGCAGTATTTT. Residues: CASSLAVRADTQYF.